The T cell receptor (beta chain) under discussion was sequenced for a study of spatial heterogeneity in lung cancer (dated 2019 in TCRdb). Describing the broader study: Samples were obtained from approximately 76 patients with early-stage, untreated non-small cell lung cancer from the lung TRACERx cohort. Follow-up PBMC samples were sequenced whenever the samples were available, and the median time to follow-up was approximately 24 months after resection. Beta-chain transcripts were consistently detected in greater numbers than alpha-chain transcripts, which likely reflected higher beta-chain transcript abundance. In the raw uncorrected reads, each unique combination of TCR and UMI appeared more than ten times on average. In non-small cell lung cancer, the study quantitatively compared TCR alpha and beta repertoires across several tumor regions, matched nontumor lung, and blood. TCR repertoire features were related to nonsynonymous mutation counts determined by whole-exome sequencing of tumor tissue. At surgery, both alpha and beta chains were TCR-sequenced in 220 tumor regions, about 64 matched nontumor lung samples and 56 PBMC samples. Results and caveats for the whole study, not just this receptor: Ubiquitous expanded tumor TCRs were detected in blood more often at tumor resection than at routine follow-up. Confirming at a functional level the hypothesis that regional TCRs recognize regional mutations was considered to require additional single-cell paired TCR alpha and beta sequencing. Only roughly 15 patients were included in comparisons of baseline and follow-up blood repertoires.

CDR1 and CDR2 were assigned from the germline V gene as SGHDN and FVKESK. V gives up 0 bases and J gives up 5 bases, and the segment between their germline ends measures 12 bases. The CDR3 numbers 15 residues from cysteine through phenylalanine. Of all the DNA, just the CDR3 is kept, 45 bases in frame from base 1. This specimen's time point label, per the study, means: blood at routine non-recurrence follow-up after resection. Whole RNA extracted from tumor and nontumor lung tissue, or from cryopreserved PBMC samples, was used for TCR sequencing without cell sorting. Patients were selected for TCR sequencing only if sufficient RNA was available from at least two tumor regions. The sample holds a few counts of this clonotype. Its antigen target is currently unknown. There are no base qualities to consult, and no much larger clone falls within one base. Preparation of the library involved 5' RACE. The data were produced on a NextSeq 500. The TCR library protocol attached a unique molecular identifier to each TCR cDNA molecule to allow correction of PCR and sequencing errors. The study's processing was this. TCR identification, UMI-based error correction and CDR3 extraction were performed with Decombinator tools. Expanded TCRs were defined as those above a frequency of 2 per 1,000, corresponding to the top 1% of the tumor frequency distribution. Rényi diversity was computed with the R vegan package after subsampling each repertoire 100 times to 5,000 TCRs. CDR3 similarity networks were built from amino acid triplet string-kernel similarity, with CDR3s being connected when pairwise similarity was above 0.82. TCRdb itself trimmed the public reads at Q25 with fastp, ran MiXCR and retained productive beta chains. CDR3 protein duplicates are merged, each entry listing the most common genes and DNA. These V and J calls are TCRdb output, not the study's own analysis. The sample table holds 7,500 to 10,000 distinct CDR3 sequences, of which 23% were seen once. The ten largest clonotypes hold roughly 4.3% of the sample.

The chain employs TRBV14 and TRBJ2-3; the D gene identity is not certain. The sequence derives from a female donor with early-stage non-small cell lung cancer. The sample here was PBMCs, taken at follow-up. The DNA reads as follows: TGTGCCAGCAGCCAAGATTTGGCTATTATAGATACGCAGTATTTT. It is translated as CASSQDLAIIDTQYF.